Presented here are 25 T cell receptor beta chains from one specimen sequenced in a study of vaccination and CD4 T cells after COVID-19. Oncomine TCR Beta short-read sequencing was applied to DNA from cultured CD4+ T cells. TCRdb re-called the PCR reads with MiXCR, one entry per CDR3 protein. The sample carries thousands of distinct CDR3 sequences, about 43% recorded once. Which antigens these TCRs recognize remains unknown. Sample treatment: roughly 11-day PBMC culture with coronavirus spike peptide pools or control peptides (ViraFEST assay). Before the COVID-19 pandemic (2011-2018), CD4+ T cells were obtained from the unexposed donor. Source material: CD4+ T cells from blood, cultured in vitro. These TCRs come from a human donor in good health.

A few counts support this clonotype. The rearrangement links TRBV19 to TRBJ2-3; TRBD1 aligns across 7 bases. CDR1 is LNHDA and CDR2 is SQIVND in the germline V gene (reference sequence). CDR3 length: 14 residues. V shed 7 bases, J shed 0 bases, and the junction held 4 bases outside the gene matches. The CDR3 nucleotides read TGTGCCAGTAAGGGGACAGTGAGCACAGATACGCAGTATTTT. Encoded protein: CASKGTVSTDTQYF. Drawing the rest from reference TRBV19 and TRBJ2-3, the complete variable domain is DGGITQSPKYLFRKEGQNVTLSCEQNLNHDAMYWYRQDPGQGLRLIYYSQIVNDFQKGDIAEGYSVSREKKESFPLTVTSAQKNPTAFYLCASKGTVSTDTQYFGPGTRLTVL.

The CDR3 DNA reads TGTGCCACCTTGGGCCTAGCGGGAGCTGCAGATACGCAGTATTTT. Amino acid sequence: CATLGLAGAADTQYF. This chain links TRBV24-1 with TRBJ2-3; 10 nucleotides match TRBD2. There are 15 residues in the CDR3. J lost 4 bases, V lost 9 bases, and 9 bases had no gene match. Germline-derived CDR1 and CDR2 are KGHDR and SFDVKD.

The chain uses TRBV19 and TRBJ1-1, with D uncertain. CDR3 length equals 12 residues. CDR1 and CDR2 from the germline V gene are LNHDA and SQIVND (reference sequence). With 4 bases removed from V and 1 base from J, the gap between germline ends came to 4 bases. The CDR3 sequence is CASSRQNTEAFF. In DNA, the CDR3 is TGTGCCAGTAGTAGACAGAACACTGAAGCTTTCTTT.

This sequence joins TRBV7-2 and TRBJ2-7; 10 nucleotides align to TRBD1. Unmatched junction bases numbered 8, after V lost 10 bases and J lost 2 bases. Germline-derived CDR1 and CDR2 are SGHTA and FQGNSA. The CDR3 loop spans 14 amino acids. The CDR3 protein is CATRPTGGTYEQYF. CDR3 DNA sequence: TGTGCCACCCGCCCGACAGGGGGCACCTACGAGCAGTACTTC.

This clonotype appeared a single time. Its ends do not fully match the called genes, so a read error is possible. The gene calls are TRBV5-1 and TRBJ1-1; a possible D gene is TRBD1 (5 bases). Germline V CDR1 and CDR2: SGHRS, YFSETQ. The CDR3 is made up of 14 amino acids. In DNA, the CDR3 is TGCGTCAGCAGCTCGGGACCCGGGACTGGCGAAGCTTTCTTT. The encoded protein is CVSSSGPGTGEAFF.

In this sample, this clonotype turned up a few times. The CDR3 DNA reads TGTGCCAGCGGGGTGTTAGGAGGTATGGCTTTCTTT. Translated, it gives CASGVLGGMAFF. The chain uses TRBV19 and TRBJ1-1; D gene uncertain. The CDR3 is 12 residues long. Trimming pared 9 bases from V and 11 bases from J, leaving 19 bases between. CDR1 is LNHDA and CDR2 is SQIVND in the germline V gene (reference sequence).

This clonotype was observed a few times. J is TRBJ1-2 and V is TRBV19; 8 nucleotides match TRBD1. The CDR3 runs 16 residues. Germline trimming cut 4 bases from V and 2 bases from J; bases unmatched to any gene: 9. Germline V CDR1 and CDR2: LNHDA, SQIVND (reference sequence). For the CDR3, the DNA is TGTGCCAGTAGTAACGGACAGGGACTTTCCAACTATGGCTACACCTTC. Protein sequence: CASSNGQGLSNYGYTF.

This clonotype occurred a few times. The rearrangement uses TRBV10-3 and TRBJ2-7; 7 positions agree with TRBD1. In germline, CDR1 is ENHRY, CDR2 SYGVKD. CDR3 length: 15 amino acids. V shed 8 bases and J 3 bases; nucleotides not matched to a gene: 13. CDR3: CAISMGQRKLYEQYF. As DNA, the CDR3 is TGTGCCATCTCGATGGGACAGAGAAAACTCTACGAGCAGTACTTC.

V usage is TRBV7-8 and J usage is TRBJ1-5; 7 bases are a match to TRBD1. The CDR3 runs 19 residues. The V and J ends lost 5 bases and 1 base, in that order; junction bases with no gene match: 17. Per the germline V gene, CDR1 is SGHVS and CDR2 is FQNEAQ. CDR3 DNA: TGTGCCAGCAGCCAGGAGACAGGGAGGCGTAAGAGGAGCAATCAGCCCCAGCATTTT. This sequence encodes CASSQETGRRKRSNQPQHF.

This clonotype came up a few times. A read error may produce the germline difference seen at one junction end. The rearrangement joins TRBV10-3 to TRBJ1-6; possibly TRBD1 for D (6 bases). The CDR3 consists of 14 residues. Germline-derived CDR1 and CDR2 are ENHRY and SYGVKD. Written as DNA, the CDR3 is TGTGCCCTCAGGGGCGGGGGGCGGAATTCACCCCTCCACTTT. Translated: CALRGGGRNSPLHF.

By its share, this clonotype is medium-sized. The chain recombines TRBV15 with TRBJ1-5; 9 bases fit TRBD1. Trimming at V came to 5 bases and at J to 6 bases, leaving 5 bases not matched to a gene. The CDR3 runs 14 residues. Germline V gene lookup returns CDR1 LNHNV and CDR2 YYDKDF (reference sequence). The CDR3 region has the DNA TGTGCCACCAGCGGGACAGGGTCCCGTCAGCCCCAGCATTTT. Translation: CATSGTGSRQPQHF.

This clonotype has more than one count but fewer than ten. This chain links TRBV6-5 with TRBJ1-1, with D unclear. Looked up from germline, CDR1 is MNHEY and CDR2 is SVGAGI. This CDR3 is built from 13 residues. V was pared by 2 bases and J by 1 base, with 5 bases between. CDR3 residues: CASSYGENTEAFF. In DNA, the CDR3 is TGTGCCAGCAGTTACGGGGAGAACACTGAAGCTTTCTTT.

Judged by abundance, this clonotype is medium-sized. The chain couples TRBV7-9 to TRBJ1-1; 7 positions match TRBD1. The CDR3 has 15 residues. Germline V lookup: CDR1 SEHNR, CDR2 FQNEAQ (reference sequence). Trimming cost V 5 bases and J 7 bases; bases outside gene matches: 13. The CDR3 spells CASSQVGGGEIEAFF. CDR3 nucleotides: TGTGCCAGCAGCCAAGTGGGAGGGGGCGAAATTGAAGCTTTCTTT.

This chain links TRBV6-1 with TRBJ2-1; 8 bases line up with TRBD1. The trim removed 6 bases at V and 1 base at J, leaving 5 bases unmatched. The CDR3 length is 15 residues. Germline V lookup: CDR1 MNHNS, CDR2 SASEGT. The DNA of the CDR3 is TGTGCCAGCAGCAACAGGGGGTCATCCTACAATGAGCAGTTCTTC. Amino acids: CASSNRGSSYNEQFF.

CDR3 coding DNA: TGTGCCAGCAGCTTCGGACTAGCGGAGAAGAGGTACGAGCAGTACTTC. Protein: CASSFGLAEKRYEQYF. The chain employs TRBV9 and TRBJ2-7; 10 bases map to TRBD2. Germline trimming cut 4 bases from V and 4 bases from J; bases unmatched to any gene: 11. In germline, CDR1 is SGDLS, CDR2 YYNGEE. The CDR3 is 16 amino acids.

This clonotype was detected only a few times. This sequence joins TRBV7-2 and TRBJ1-2; 9 nucleotides align to TRBD1. The CDR3 is made up of 14 amino acids. Looked up from germline, CDR1 is SGHTA and CDR2 is FQGNSA. J gave up 4 bases and V 6 bases, and 6 bases lay outside the gene matches. The CDR3 spells CASSRDRVGYGYTF. The CDR3 region has the DNA TGTGCCAGCAGTCGGGACAGGGTGGGCTATGGCTACACCTTC.

V usage is TRBV27 and J usage is TRBJ2-5; 7 nucleotides match TRBD2. There are 15 residues in the CDR3. The V gene's germline CDR1 is MNHEY and CDR2 SMNVEV (reference sequence). After removal of 5 bases from V and 2 bases from J, the junction contained 8 bases not matched to a gene. CDR3 residues: CASSGAGREQETQYF. CDR3 nucleotide sequence: TGTGCCAGCAGTGGGGCGGGGAGGGAACAAGAGACCCAGTACTTC.

A few counts support this clonotype. The chain links TRBV10-3 to TRBJ2-3; unclear D gene. Between the trimmed V and J ends, which lost 6 bases and 5 bases, there was a span of 9 bases. The CDR3 sequence is 12 residues long. Germline V gene data show CDR1 as ENHRY and CDR2 as SYGVKD. CDR3 protein: CAIRNIGDTQYF. The CDR3, as DNA: TGTGCCATCAGGAACATTGGAGATACGCAGTATTTT.

The chain carries TRBV16 and TRBJ2-5; no clear D. Germline V gene sequence: CDR1 KGHSY, CDR2 FQNENV. Trimming took 5 bases from V and 1 from J, leaving 14 bases between them. The CDR3 is made up of 15 amino acids. The CDR3 here is CASSSLQASQETQYF. For the CDR3, the DNA is TGTGCCAGCAGCTCCCTCCAGGCTAGCCAAGAGACCCAGTACTTC.

The chain is built from TRBV2 and TRBJ2-3; 8 nucleotides match TRBD2. Germline V CDR1 and CDR2: SNHLY, FYNNEI. Germline trimming cut 3 bases from V and 0 bases from J; bases unmatched to any gene: 5. The CDR3 loop spans 16 amino acids. The CDR3 region has the DNA TGTGCCAGCAGTGACACAATAGCGGGAAGCACAGATACGCAGTATTTT. Amino acids: CASSDTIAGSTDTQYF.

This clonotype was counted between two and nine times. V and J are TRBV6-2 or TRBV6-3 and TRBJ1-1, with 10 bases aligning to TRBD1. This CDR3 contains 15 residues. After removal of 6 bases from V and 5 bases from J, the junction contained 9 bases not matched to a gene. From germline, CDR1 is MNHEY and CDR2 SVGEGT. CDR3 amino acids: CASRIIPGQGTEAFF. The CDR3 region has the DNA TGTGCCAGCAGAATAATTCCGGGACAGGGGACTGAAGCTTTCTTT.

A few counts support this clonotype. The gene calls are TRBV27 and TRBJ2-2; D is undetermined. The CDR3 is 12 amino acids. The germline V gene encodes CDR1 MNHEY and CDR2 SMNVEV (reference sequence). Trimming pared 1 base from V and 6 bases from J, leaving 3 bases between. CDR3 region: CASSLFAGELFF. DNA of the CDR3: TGTGCCAGCAGTTTATTTGCCGGGGAGCTGTTTTTT.

The chain couples TRBV6-1 to TRBJ2-7; D remains ambiguous. The length of the CDR3 is 12 residues. Germline V gene data show CDR1 as MNHNS and CDR2 as SASEGT. V was trimmed by 7 bases and J by 5 bases, leaving 12 bases between them. CDR3 amino acids: CASTGYSDEQYF. The CDR3 DNA reads as TGTGCCAGCACCGGGTACTCGGACGAGCAGTACTTC.

This clonotype showed up just a few times. The chain is built from TRBV7-8 and TRBJ1-1; a weak D match, TRBD1 (6 bases). V lost 4 bases, J lost 11 bases, and 14 bases lay in between. CDR1 is SGHVS and CDR2 is FQNEAQ in the germline V gene. The CDR3 sequence is 12 residues long. CDR3 nucleotides: TGTGCCAGCAGCTCGCATGGGCAGGGGGCTTTCTTT. It codes for CASSSHGQGAFF.

This chain connects TRBV19 to TRBJ1-5; no firm D call. V gave up 2 bases and J gave up 3 bases, with 23 bases separating them. This CDR3 has 19 residues. Per germline, CDR1 LNHDA and CDR2 SQIVND (reference sequence). The CDR3 DNA is TGTGCCAGTAGTATACATTCAATCAGCCCCTGGGCATTCAATCAGCCCCAGCATTTT. Protein product: CASSIHSISPWAFNQPQHF.